The 16 T cell receptor beta chains listed next were all sequenced from one sample in a study of shared clonotypes between healthy human individuals. Sequenced by immunoSEQ multiplex PCR; TCRdb stores in-frame clones only, minus some. The sample contains some 1.5 million clones, 96% of which appear only once. Sequenced input: naive CD4+ T cells sorted from blood. Subset: CD45RA+ positively selected. These receptors all stem from a man aged 30 to 39 in good health.

The chain links TRBV5-4 to TRBJ2-2; weak D call: TRBD1 (6 bases). The germline V gene has CDR1 SGHNT and CDR2 YYREEE (reference sequence). Trimming removed 4 bases at V and 3 bases at J, with 13 bases between. This CDR3 comprises 15 residues. The CDR3 DNA reads TGTGCCAGCAGCGTTCCGGGACAAGACACCGGGGAGCTGTTTTTT. Residues: CASSVPGQDTGELFF. Combining the CDR3 with reference TRBV5-4 and TRBJ2-2 gives the whole variable domain ETGVTQSPTHLIKTRGQQVTLRCSSQSGHNTVSWYQQALGQGPQFIFQYYREEENGRGNFPPRFSGLQFPNYSSELNVNALELDDSALYLCASSVPGQDTGELFFGEGSRLTVL.

V and J are TRBV6-6 and TRBJ2-7, with D unclear. From germline, CDR1 is MNHNY and CDR2 SVGAGI (reference sequence). This CDR3 comprises 12 residues. The ends were cut back, 6 bases at V and 4 bases at J, with 10 bases in the middle. CDR3 nucleotides: TGTGCCAGCAGCCCACAGATATACGAGCAGTACTTC. Its translation is CASSPQIYEQYF.

CDR3 sequence: CASSNVLGNEQFF. CDR3 coding DNA: TGTGCCAGTAGTAACGTACTCGGGAATGAGCAGTTCTTC. The chain is built from TRBV19 and TRBJ2-1; D is ambiguous. Germline lookup yields CDR1 LNHDA and CDR2 SQIVND (reference sequence). This CDR3 has 13 residues. Trimming removed 4 bases at V and 7 bases at J, with 11 bases between.

V gene TRBV5-1 combines with J gene TRBJ2-7; D uncertain. Germline CDR1 SGHRS, CDR2 YFSETQ. Between the trimmed V and J ends, which lost 2 bases and 0 bases, there was a span of 9 bases. The CDR3 is made up of 14 amino acids. The CDR3 here is CASSFGQNSYEQYF. The DNA for the CDR3 is TGCGCCAGCAGCTTCGGGCAGAACTCCTACGAGCAGTACTTC.

A single count supports this clone. The chain combines TRBV7-8 with TRBJ2-3, with TRBD1 matching 8 bases. This CDR3 has 16 amino acids. With V trimmed by 0 bases and J by 1 base, 3 bases remained unmatched. CDR1 and CDR2 from the germline V gene are SGHVS and FQNEAQ. The CDR3 sequence: CASSLALGQGTDTQYF. The CDR3 DNA follows: TGTGCCAGCAGCTTAGCCTTGGGACAGGGCACAGATACGCAGTATTTT. Full variable domain (outside the CDR3, taken from reference TRBV7-8 and TRBJ2-3): GAGVSQSPRYKVAKRGQDVALRCDPISGHVSLFWYQQALGQGPEFLTYFQNEAQLDKSGLPSDRFFAERPEGSVSTLKIQRTQQEDSAVYLCASSLALGQGTDTQYFGPGTRLTVL.

The chain joins TRBV12-5 to TRBJ2-7; D is ambiguous. The V gene lost 8 bases and the J gene lost 0 bases, with 14 bases spanning the gap. CDR1 and CDR2 from the germline V gene are LGHNT and FRNRAP. The CDR3 length is 14 residues. DNA of the CDR3: TGTGCTAGTACCGGCCACCACGGCTCCTACGAGCAGTACTTC. This translates into CASTGHHGSYEQYF.

This clone was detected only once. CDR3 sequence (DNA): TGTGCCAGCAGCTCGCGTAAAAGACAGGGGCTGGGGGTGGATGAGCAGTTCTTC. This gives the protein CASSSRKRQGLGVDEQFF. The V gene is TRBV5-4, the J gene TRBJ2-1; 8 nucleotides line up with TRBD1. The germline V gene encodes CDR1 SGHNT and CDR2 YYREEE (reference sequence). V was clipped by 3 bases and J by 8 bases; unmatched bases: 19. The CDR3 runs to 18 residues.

The chain is built from TRBV7-8 and TRBJ1-2; no clear D. The V end lost 1 base, the J end lost 0 bases, and 6 bases lay between the germline ends. The CDR3 totals 14 residues. The V gene's germline CDR1 is SGHVS and CDR2 FQNEAQ. The CDR3 DNA reads TGTGCCAGCAGCTTAGGCGAGACTAACTATGGCTACACCTTC. Its protein is CASSLGETNYGYTF.

V gene TRBV30 combines with J gene TRBJ2-3; 14 positions agree with TRBD2. The CDR3 consists of 16 residues. V was pared by 2 bases and J by 2 bases, with 3 bases of the junction left unmatched. From germline, CDR1 is GTSNPN and CDR2 SVGIG (reference sequence). The CDR3 loop is CAWSRLAGGPTDTQYF. CDR3 DNA: TGTGCCTGGAGTAGACTAGCGGGAGGGCCCACAGATACGCAGTATTTT.

The V gene is TRBV9, the J gene TRBJ1-2, with D tentatively TRBD1 (5 bases). Germline loops: CDR1 SGDLS, CDR2 YYNGEE. With 4 bases removed from V and 0 bases from J, the gap between germline ends came to 10 bases. The CDR3 consists of 14 residues. CDR3 amino acids: CASSPGLANYGYTF. The CDR3 DNA follows: TGTGCCAGCAGCCCAGGGTTAGCTAACTATGGCTACACCTTC.

This sequence joins TRBV5-4 and TRBJ2-6; no clear D gene. Looked up from germline, CDR1 is SGHNT and CDR2 is YYREEE (reference sequence). The CDR3 has 16 amino acids. Between the trimmed V and J ends, which lost 3 bases and 0 bases, there was a span of 10 bases. CDR3 sequence (DNA): TGTGCCAGCAGCTACATTTCTAGCTCTGGGGCCAACGTCCTGACTTTC. Amino acid sequence: CASSYISSSGANVLTF.

The chain recombines TRBV7-2 with TRBJ2-1; D might be TRBD2 (6 bases). CDR1 is SGHTA and CDR2 is FQGNSA in the germline V gene. Between the trimmed V and J ends, which lost 4 bases and 7 bases, there was a span of 17 bases. The CDR3 spans 15 residues. CDR3 region: CASSYPGLRRNEQFF. The CDR3 bases are TGTGCCAGCAGCTACCCGGGACTGAGGAGGAATGAGCAGTTCTTC.

J is TRBJ2-5 and V is TRBV7-6, with D tentatively TRBD1 (5 bases). Germline CDR1 SGHVS, CDR2 FNYEAQ. The CDR3 sequence is 15 residues long. V was clipped by 5 bases and J by 5 bases, with 18 bases between them. The chain's CDR3 is CASSPVGQGSETQYF. Written as DNA, the CDR3 is TGTGCCAGCAGCCCGGTCGGGCAGGGCAGCGAGACCCAGTACTTC.

The gene calls are TRBV6-1 and TRBJ2-5, with D unresolved. V gave up 4 bases and J gave up 1 base, with 10 bases separating them. Per the germline V gene, CDR1 is MNHNS and CDR2 is SASEGT. This CDR3 comprises 14 residues. The CDR3 loop is CASSVGRAQETQYF. The CDR3 coding sequence is TGTGCCAGCAGTGTGGGCAGAGCCCAAGAGACCCAGTACTTC.

The chain's CDR3 is CASSLAIGQLFFGGYTF. DNA for the CDR3: TGTGCCAGCAGCTTAGCGATAGGACAACTATTTTTCGGGGGCTACACCTTC. The rearrangement joins TRBV7-9 to TRBJ1-2, with D possibly TRBD1 on 5 matching bases. The CDR3 covers 17 residues. Trimming took off 0 bases at V and 8 bases at J, with 22 bases between the two ends. From germline, CDR1 is SEHNR and CDR2 FQNEAQ (reference sequence).

CDR3 amino acids: CASSQESGTYGYTF. Written as DNA, the CDR3 is TGCGCCAGCAGCCAAGAATCGGGAACCTATGGCTACACCTTC. The J gene is TRBJ1-2, the V gene TRBV4-1, with D unclear. V was cut by 0 bases and J by 4 bases, with 9 bases left in between. The CDR3 sequence is 14 residues long. Germline CDR1 is MGHRA and CDR2 is YSYEKL.